Below are 2 T cell receptor beta chains sequenced from a single sample in a study of blood T cell repertoires in COVID-19. Method: immunoSEQ multiplex PCR; TCRdb's copy keeps in-frame clones and lacks some. The data contain some 200,000 clones, 94% of them singletons. Material: peripheral blood. Receptors originate from a man aged 30 to 45 with COVID-19, enrolled during active disease.

The V gene is TRBV6-5, the J gene TRBJ2-5; 8 nucleotides match TRBD2. The CDR3 spans 14 residues. V was clipped by 5 bases and J by 3 bases; unmatched bases: 5. Germline lookup yields CDR1 MNHEY and CDR2 SVGAGI. As DNA, the CDR3 is TGTGCCAGCAGTCTAAGCGGGGGCAAAGAGACCCAGTACTTC. Translated, it gives CASSLSGGKETQYF.

The chain recombines TRBV29-1 with TRBJ1-2; D uncertain. Trimming took 5 bases from V and 5 from J, leaving 12 bases between them. The CDR3 sequence is 12 residues long. The germline CDR1 and CDR2 sequences are SQVTM and ANQGSEA. The CDR3 nucleotides are TGCAGCGTTCGGGAGAAAGGGTATGGCTACACCTTC. Translation gives CSVREKGYGYTF.